The entry below describes one T cell receptor beta chain. The CDR3 runs 14 residues. The germline gives CDR1 LNHDA, CDR2 SQIVND (reference sequence). V shed 5 bases, J shed 4 bases, and the junction held 7 bases outside the gene matches. The source of the sample is a study of blood T cell repertoires in COVID-19. Sequencing was performed with immunoSEQ multiplex PCR; in TCRdb, only in-frame clones are kept and a portion is missing. The table has about 200,000 clones, almost 90% seen once. V gene TRBV19 combines with J gene TRBJ2-7; 8 bases are a match to TRBD1. This receptor was identified in a man aged 50-59 years with acute or convalescent COVID-19. The sample was peripheral blood. DNA of the CDR3: TGTGCCAGTAGTGGAGGACAGGGCCCTTACGAGCAGTACTTC. Its translation: CASSGGQGPYEQYF. The full variable domain, with the rest looked up from reference TRBV19 and TRBJ2-7, is DGGITQSPKYLFRKEGQNVTLSCEQNLNHDAMYWYRQDPGQGLRLIYYSQIVNDFQKGDIAEGYSVSREKKESFPLTVTSAQKNPTAFYLCASSGGQGPYEQYFGPGTRLTVT.